This is a list of T cell receptor beta chains from one sample in a study of blood T cell repertoires in COVID-19. TCRdb's table, derived via immunoSEQ multiplex PCR, lists solely in-frame clones and lacks some. The table has 200,000 to 250,000 clones, roughly 83% seen once. Sequenced input: peripheral blood. These receptors originate from an elderly man with acute or convalescent COVID-19. Each CDR3 is given with its conserved first and last residue. Fields, in order: V gene, D gene, J gene, clone size, CDR3 length, CDR3 protein, CDR3 DNA. D genes are given only for firm matches. Part of the rows lack a size; the others show once, few, many or a class for expanded clones.

v_call: TRBV5-6
d_call: -
j_call: TRBJ2-7
clone_size: few
cdr3_length: 13
cdr3_aa: CASSSSGLGEQYF
cdr3_nt: TGTGCCAGCAGCTCAAGTGGACTGGGCGAGCAGTACTTC

v_call: TRBV9
d_call: -
j_call: TRBJ1-6
clone_size: few
cdr3_length: 14
cdr3_aa: CASSVEGWNSPLHF
cdr3_nt: TGTGCCAGCAGCGTTGAGGGATGGAATTCACCCCTCCACTTT

v_call: TRBV5-1
d_call: -
j_call: TRBJ2-7
clone_size: -
cdr3_length: 14
cdr3_aa: CASSPGLGLGEQYF
cdr3_nt: TGCGCCAGCAGTCCAGGGTTGGGGTTGGGAGAGCAGTACTTC

v_call: TRBV9
d_call: -
j_call: TRBJ1-5
clone_size: -
cdr3_length: 15
cdr3_aa: CASSPTDSSNQPQHF
cdr3_nt: TGTGCCAGCAGCCCGACGGACTCTAGCAATCAGCCCCAGCATTTT

v_call: TRBV5-1
d_call: TRBD1
j_call: TRBJ2-2
clone_size: -
cdr3_length: 14
cdr3_aa: CASSLTGDTGELFF
cdr3_nt: TGCGCCAGCAGTCTAACAGGGGACACCGGGGAGCTGTTTTTT

v_call: TRBV7-9
d_call: -
j_call: TRBJ1-2
clone_size: -
cdr3_length: 13
cdr3_aa: CASSSHGGRGYTF
cdr3_nt: TGTGCCAGCAGCTCCCACGGGGGGAGAGGCTACACCTTC

v_call: TRBV9
d_call: TRBD1
j_call: TRBJ2-1
clone_size: -
cdr3_length: 15
cdr3_aa: CASSVGRGRENEQFF
cdr3_nt: TGTGCCAGCAGCGTAGGCAGGGGGCGCGAGAATGAGCAGTTCTTC

v_call: TRBV18
d_call: -
j_call: TRBJ2-6
clone_size: -
cdr3_length: 15
cdr3_aa: CASSPVISGANVLTF
cdr3_nt: TGTGCCAGCTCACCAGTCATCTCTGGGGCCAACGTCCTGACTTTC

v_call: TRBV19
d_call: TRBD1
j_call: TRBJ1-3
clone_size: few
cdr3_length: 13
cdr3_aa: CASSDRGGNTIYF
cdr3_nt: TGTGCCAGTAGTGACAGGGGTGGAAACACCATATATTTT

v_call: TRBV5-1
d_call: TRBD1
j_call: TRBJ1-1
clone_size: -
cdr3_length: 14
cdr3_aa: CASRMTGGKAEAFF
cdr3_nt: TGCGCCAGCAGAATGACAGGGGGCAAGGCTGAAGCTTTCTTT

v_call: TRBV7-9
d_call: TRBD1
j_call: TRBJ2-7
clone_size: -
cdr3_length: 14
cdr3_aa: CASSRDTGGYEQYF
cdr3_nt: TGTGCCAGCAGCCGGGATACAGGGGGCTACGAGCAGTACTTC

v_call: TRBV4-1
d_call: TRBD2
j_call: TRBJ2-2
clone_size: -
cdr3_length: 15
cdr3_aa: CASSQLAGVGGELFF
cdr3_nt: TGCGCCAGCAGCCAGCTAGCGGGAGTGGGTGGGGAGCTGTTTTTT

v_call: TRBV18
d_call: TRBD1
j_call: TRBJ1-1
clone_size: -
cdr3_length: 15
cdr3_aa: CASSPLQSTGSEAFF
cdr3_nt: TGTGCCAGCTCACCGCTCCAGTCGACAGGGTCCGAAGCTTTCTTT

v_call: TRBV19
d_call: TRBD1
j_call: TRBJ1-5
clone_size: -
cdr3_length: 17
cdr3_aa: CASSTSTGTGLGQPQHF
cdr3_nt: TGTGCCAGTAGTACCTCAACCGGGACAGGGCTTGGTCAGCCCCAGCATTTT

v_call: TRBV7-2
d_call: -
j_call: TRBJ2-5
clone_size: -
cdr3_length: 15
cdr3_aa: CASSLTGISRETQYF
cdr3_nt: TGTGCCAGCAGCTTAACCGGGATCTCCAGGGAGACCCAGTACTTC

v_call: TRBV6-4
d_call: TRBD1
j_call: TRBJ1-5
clone_size: -
cdr3_length: 19
cdr3_aa: CASSVTVLHRGDSNQPQHF
cdr3_nt: TGTGCCAGCAGCGTAACCGTGTTACACAGGGGAGATAGCAATCAGCCCCAGCATTTT

v_call: TRBV7-9
d_call: TRBD2
j_call: TRBJ2-7
clone_size: -
cdr3_length: 15
cdr3_aa: CASSSIAGSSYEQYF
cdr3_nt: TGTGCCAGCAGTTCTATAGCGGGGTCCTCCTACGAGCAGTACTTC

v_call: TRBV4-2
d_call: TRBD1
j_call: TRBJ2-1
clone_size: -
cdr3_length: 16
cdr3_aa: CASSQVRDRGYNEQFF
cdr3_nt: TGTGCCAGCAGCCAAGTCCGGGACAGGGGCTACAATGAGCAGTTCTTC

v_call: TRBV5-1
d_call: TRBD1
j_call: TRBJ1-2
clone_size: few
cdr3_length: 13
cdr3_aa: CASSSGDSYGYTF
cdr3_nt: TGCGCCAGCAGTTCTGGGGACAGCTATGGCTACACCTTC

v_call: TRBV19
d_call: -
j_call: TRBJ1-4
clone_size: -
cdr3_length: 16
cdr3_aa: CASSIPHRAQNEKLFF
cdr3_nt: TGTGCCAGTAGTATACCACACAGGGCCCAGAATGAAAAACTGTTTTTT

v_call: TRBV30
d_call: TRBD1
j_call: TRBJ2-7
clone_size: few
cdr3_length: 16
cdr3_aa: CAWSAAGTGSSYEQYF
cdr3_nt: TGTGCCTGGAGTGCCGCCGGGACAGGGAGCTCCTACGAGCAGTACTTC

v_call: TRBV5-1
d_call: TRBD1
j_call: TRBJ2-5
clone_size: -
cdr3_length: 17
cdr3_aa: CASSLNPRQGRLETQYF
cdr3_nt: TGCGCCAGCAGCTTGAACCCCCGACAGGGTCGTCTGGAGACCCAGTACTTC

v_call: TRBV2
d_call: -
j_call: TRBJ1-5
clone_size: -
cdr3_length: 15
cdr3_aa: CASSEYSLGNQPQHF
cdr3_nt: TGTGCCAGCAGTGAATACAGCCTCGGCAATCAGCCCCAGCATTTT

v_call: TRBV6-5
d_call: -
j_call: TRBJ2-1
clone_size: -
cdr3_length: 15
cdr3_aa: CASTPSYSSYNEQFF
cdr3_nt: TGTGCCAGCACCCCTTCCTACAGCTCCTACAATGAGCAGTTCTTC

v_call: TRBV12-3/TRBV12-4
d_call: -
j_call: TRBJ2-1
clone_size: -
cdr3_length: 13
cdr3_aa: CASSSSSRGHEFF
cdr3_nt: TGTGCCAGCAGTTCAAGTAGCAGGGGACACGAGTTCTTC

v_call: TRBV19
d_call: TRBD1
j_call: TRBJ1-5
clone_size: -
cdr3_length: 18
cdr3_aa: CASSISGTGGTGNQPQHF
cdr3_nt: TGTGCCAGTAGTATATCGGGGACAGGGGGCACGGGCAATCAGCCCCAGCATTTT

v_call: TRBV7-8
d_call: TRBD1
j_call: TRBJ2-7
clone_size: few
cdr3_length: 15
cdr3_aa: CASSFPQGAPYEQYF
cdr3_nt: TGTGCCAGCAGCTTTCCACAGGGGGCGCCCTACGAGCAGTACTTC

v_call: TRBV2
d_call: -
j_call: TRBJ1-2
clone_size: -
cdr3_length: 12
cdr3_aa: CASRKVGTGATF
cdr3_nt: -

v_call: TRBV7-2
d_call: -
j_call: TRBJ1-2
clone_size: -
cdr3_length: 13
cdr3_aa: CASSLLTGRGYTF
cdr3_nt: TGTGCCAGCAGCTTACTAACAGGGCGAGGCTACACCTTC

v_call: TRBV30
d_call: -
j_call: TRBJ2-3
clone_size: -
cdr3_length: 16
cdr3_aa: CAWSVLGAGGTDTQYF
cdr3_nt: TGTGCCTGGAGTGTACTAGGAGCGGGTGGCACAGATACGCAGTATTTT

v_call: TRBV28
d_call: TRBD1
j_call: TRBJ1-5
clone_size: -
cdr3_length: 18
cdr3_aa: CASSNHRARGKDNQPQHF
cdr3_nt: TGTGCCAGCAGTAACCACCGTGCCAGGGGGAAGGACAATCAGCCCCAGCATTTT

v_call: TRBV5-4
d_call: TRBD1
j_call: TRBJ1-2
clone_size: -
cdr3_length: 14
cdr3_aa: CASSLVGGEGGYTF
cdr3_nt: TGTGCCAGCAGCTTGGTAGGGGGCGAGGGCGGCTACACCTTC

v_call: TRBV2
d_call: TRBD1
j_call: TRBJ1-1
clone_size: -
cdr3_length: 13
cdr3_aa: CASSANKGGLAFF
cdr3_nt: TGTGCCAGCAGCGCCAACAAAGGGGGCTTGGCTTTCTTT

v_call: TRBV28
d_call: TRBD1
j_call: TRBJ2-5
clone_size: -
cdr3_length: 15
cdr3_aa: CASSLSLGQGETQYF
cdr3_nt: TGTGCCAGCAGTTTATCCCTTGGACAGGGAGAGACCCAGTACTTC

v_call: TRBV25-1
d_call: -
j_call: TRBJ1-1
clone_size: -
cdr3_length: 15
cdr3_aa: CASSESFFMYSEAFF
cdr3_nt: TGTGCCAGCAGTGAATCCTTCTTTATGTATTCCGAAGCTTTCTTT

v_call: TRBV2
d_call: -
j_call: TRBJ2-7
clone_size: many
cdr3_length: 15
cdr3_aa: CASRGPGAFGTTQYF
cdr3_nt: TGTGCCAGCAGGGGACCGGGGGCCTTTGGGACTACTCAGTACTTC

v_call: TRBV5-1
d_call: -
j_call: TRBJ2-1
clone_size: once
cdr3_length: 14
cdr3_aa: CASSLDSSYNEQFF
cdr3_nt: TGCGCCAGCAGCTTAGACAGTTCCTACAATGAGCAGTTCTTC

v_call: TRBV5-4
d_call: TRBD2
j_call: TRBJ2-1
clone_size: -
cdr3_length: 15
cdr3_aa: CASSARLAGYNEQFF
cdr3_nt: TGTGCCAGCAGCGCCCGACTAGCGGGGTACAATGAGCAGTTCTTC

v_call: TRBV2
d_call: -
j_call: TRBJ1-4
clone_size: once
cdr3_length: 12
cdr3_aa: CASDTSGEKLFF
cdr3_nt: TGTGCCAGTGACACCAGCGGCGAAAAACTGTTTTTT

v_call: TRBV6-6
d_call: -
j_call: TRBJ1-2
clone_size: few
cdr3_length: 12
cdr3_aa: CASTHSNYGYTF
cdr3_nt: TGTGCCAGCACCCACAGCAACTATGGCTACACCTTC

v_call: TRBV6-5
d_call: TRBD2
j_call: TRBJ2-7
clone_size: -
cdr3_length: 14
cdr3_aa: CATAGVAGGYEQYF
cdr3_nt: TGTGCCACCGCGGGGGTAGCGGGAGGATACGAGCAGTACTTC

v_call: TRBV24-1
d_call: TRBD1
j_call: TRBJ1-5
clone_size: -
cdr3_length: 14
cdr3_aa: CATSTGTAVQPQHF
cdr3_nt: TGTGCCACCAGCACGGGGACAGCGGTTCAGCCCCAGCATTTT

v_call: TRBV19
d_call: -
j_call: TRBJ2-6
clone_size: -
cdr3_length: 18
cdr3_aa: CASSWRQKFPSGANVLTF
cdr3_nt: TGTGCCAGTAGTTGGAGACAGAAGTTTCCCTCTGGGGCCAACGTCCTGACTTTC

v_call: TRBV30
d_call: -
j_call: TRBJ1-5
clone_size: -
cdr3_length: 15
cdr3_aa: CAWSGGQRGIQPQHF
cdr3_nt: TGTGCCTGGAGTGGCGGGCAAAGAGGGATCCAGCCCCAGCATTTT

v_call: TRBV5-1
d_call: -
j_call: TRBJ1-6
clone_size: -
cdr3_length: 17
cdr3_aa: CAAGHTPCFIYNSPLHF
cdr3_nt: TGCGCTGCAGGACATACGCCTTGCTTTATATATAATTCACCCCTCCACTTT

v_call: TRBV7-9
d_call: TRBD2
j_call: TRBJ2-1
clone_size: -
cdr3_length: 14
cdr3_aa: CASSTSGGFAEQFF
cdr3_nt: TGTGCCAGCTCCACTAGCGGGGGATTTGCGGAGCAGTTCTTC

v_call: TRBV12-5
d_call: -
j_call: TRBJ2-2
clone_size: -
cdr3_length: 15
cdr3_aa: CASGLLQGGTGELFF
cdr3_nt: TGTGCTAGTGGTTTACTACAAGGGGGAACCGGGGAGCTGTTTTTT

v_call: TRBV18
d_call: -
j_call: TRBJ2-3
clone_size: few
cdr3_length: 16
cdr3_aa: CASSPAPGLSTDTQYF
cdr3_nt: TGTGCCAGCTCCCCGGCCCCGGGTCTTAGCACAGATACGCAGTATTTT

v_call: TRBV6-5
d_call: -
j_call: TRBJ2-4
clone_size: -
cdr3_length: 16
cdr3_aa: CASSYSVGLAKNIQYF
cdr3_nt: TGTGCCAGCAGTTACTCGGTGGGGCTAGCCAAAAACATTCAGTACTTC

v_call: TRBV24-1
d_call: -
j_call: TRBJ2-3
clone_size: -
cdr3_length: 13
cdr3_aa: CATSDTSTDTQYF
cdr3_nt: TGTGCCACCAGTGACACTAGCACAGATACGCAGTATTTT

v_call: TRBV24-1
d_call: TRBD1
j_call: TRBJ1-2
clone_size: -
cdr3_length: 14
cdr3_aa: CATSRTGINYGYTF
cdr3_nt: TGTGCCACCAGCAGGACAGGTATTAACTATGGCTACACCTTC

v_call: TRBV5-8
d_call: -
j_call: TRBJ2-7
clone_size: -
cdr3_length: 14
cdr3_aa: CASSGGTFGVEQYF
cdr3_nt: TGTGCCAGCAGCGGGGGGACCTTCGGGGTCGAGCAGTACTTC